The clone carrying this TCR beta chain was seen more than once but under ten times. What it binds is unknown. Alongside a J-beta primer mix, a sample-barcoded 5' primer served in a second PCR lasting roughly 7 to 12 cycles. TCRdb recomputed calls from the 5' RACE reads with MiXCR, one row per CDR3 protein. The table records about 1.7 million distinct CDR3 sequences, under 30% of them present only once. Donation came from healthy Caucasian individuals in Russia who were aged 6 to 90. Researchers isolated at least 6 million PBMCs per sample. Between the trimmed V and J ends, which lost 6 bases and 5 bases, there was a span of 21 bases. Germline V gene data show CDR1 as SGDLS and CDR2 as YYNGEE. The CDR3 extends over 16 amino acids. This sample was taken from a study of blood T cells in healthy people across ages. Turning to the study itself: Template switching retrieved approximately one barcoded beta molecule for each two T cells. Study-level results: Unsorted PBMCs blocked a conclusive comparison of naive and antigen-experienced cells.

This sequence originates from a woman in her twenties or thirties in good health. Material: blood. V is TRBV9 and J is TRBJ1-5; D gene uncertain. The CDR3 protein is CASIVKEKGADQPQHF. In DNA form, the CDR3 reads TGTGCCAGCATAGTCAAGGAGAAGGGTGCTGATCAGCCCCAGCATTTT.